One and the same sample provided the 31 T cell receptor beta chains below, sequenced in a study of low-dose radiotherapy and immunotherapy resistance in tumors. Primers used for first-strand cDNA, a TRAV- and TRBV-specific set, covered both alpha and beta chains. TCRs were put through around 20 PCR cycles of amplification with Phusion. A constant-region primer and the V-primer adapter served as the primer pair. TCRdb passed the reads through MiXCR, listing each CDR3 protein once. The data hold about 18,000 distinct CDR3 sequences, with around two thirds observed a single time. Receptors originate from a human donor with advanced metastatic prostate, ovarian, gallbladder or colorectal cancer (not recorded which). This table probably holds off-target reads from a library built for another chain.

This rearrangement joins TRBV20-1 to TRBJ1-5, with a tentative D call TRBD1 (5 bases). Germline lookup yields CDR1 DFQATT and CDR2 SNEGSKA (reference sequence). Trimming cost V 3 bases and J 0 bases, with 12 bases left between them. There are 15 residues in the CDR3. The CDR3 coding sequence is TGCAGTGCTAGGGTCCAGGGCCATAGCAATCAGCCCCAGCATTTT. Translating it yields CSARVQGHSNQPQHF.

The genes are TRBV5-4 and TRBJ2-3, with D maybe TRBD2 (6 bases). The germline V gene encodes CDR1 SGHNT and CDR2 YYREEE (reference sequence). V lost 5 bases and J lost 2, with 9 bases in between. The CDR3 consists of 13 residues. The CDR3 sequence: CASSSGVTDTQYF. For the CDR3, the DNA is TGTGCCAGCAGTTCGGGGGTCACAGATACGCAGTATTTT.

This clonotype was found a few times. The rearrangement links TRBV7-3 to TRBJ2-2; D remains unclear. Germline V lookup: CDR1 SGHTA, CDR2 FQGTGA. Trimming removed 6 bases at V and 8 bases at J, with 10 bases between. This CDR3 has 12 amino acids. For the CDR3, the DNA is TGTGCCAGCAGTCCAACTGCTGGGGAGCTGTTTTTT. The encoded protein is CASSPTAGELFF.

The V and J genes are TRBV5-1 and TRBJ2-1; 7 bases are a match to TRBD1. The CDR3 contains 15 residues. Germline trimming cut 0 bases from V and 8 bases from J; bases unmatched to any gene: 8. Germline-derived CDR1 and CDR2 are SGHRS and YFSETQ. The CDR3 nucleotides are TGCGCCAGCAGCTTGGCCGGCAGGGGGAGCGATGAGCAGTTCTTC. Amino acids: CASSLAGRGSDEQFF.

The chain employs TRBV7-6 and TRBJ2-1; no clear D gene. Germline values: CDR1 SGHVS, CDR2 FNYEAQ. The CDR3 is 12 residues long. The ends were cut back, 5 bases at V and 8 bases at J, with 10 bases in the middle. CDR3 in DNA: TGTGCCAGCAGCAAGGAACGGGATGAGCAGTTCTTC. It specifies CASSKERDEQFF.

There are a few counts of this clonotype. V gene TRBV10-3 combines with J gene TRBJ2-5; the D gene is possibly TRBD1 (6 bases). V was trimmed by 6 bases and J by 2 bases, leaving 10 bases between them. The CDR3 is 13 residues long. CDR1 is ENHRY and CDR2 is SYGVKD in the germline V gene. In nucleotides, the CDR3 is TGTGCCATCAGCGGCGGACAGCAAGAGACCCAGTACTTC. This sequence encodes CAISGGQQETQYF.

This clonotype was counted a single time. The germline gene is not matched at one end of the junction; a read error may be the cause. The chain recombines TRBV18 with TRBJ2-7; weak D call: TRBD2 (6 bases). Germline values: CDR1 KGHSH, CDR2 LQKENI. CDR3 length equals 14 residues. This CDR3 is CASSQTGGAGERYF. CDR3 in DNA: TGTGCCAGCTCGCAAACGGGCGGGGCAGGCGAGCGGTACTTC.

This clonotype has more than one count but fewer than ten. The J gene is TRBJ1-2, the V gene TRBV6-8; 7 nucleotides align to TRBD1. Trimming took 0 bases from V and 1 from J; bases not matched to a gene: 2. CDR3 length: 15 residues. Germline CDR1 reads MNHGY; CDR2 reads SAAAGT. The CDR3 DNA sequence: TGTGCCAGCAGTTACTCAGGGGGCAATAACTATGGCTACACCTTC. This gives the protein CASSYSGGNNYGYTF.

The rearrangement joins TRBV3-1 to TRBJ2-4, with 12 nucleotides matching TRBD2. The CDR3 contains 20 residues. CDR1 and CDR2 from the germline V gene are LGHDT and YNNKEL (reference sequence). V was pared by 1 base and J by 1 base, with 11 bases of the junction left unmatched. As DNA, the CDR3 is TGTGCCAGCAGCCAAGGGACTAGCGGGATTTCGGTCTGGGCCAAAAACATTCAGTACTTC. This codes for CASSQGTSGISVWAKNIQYF.

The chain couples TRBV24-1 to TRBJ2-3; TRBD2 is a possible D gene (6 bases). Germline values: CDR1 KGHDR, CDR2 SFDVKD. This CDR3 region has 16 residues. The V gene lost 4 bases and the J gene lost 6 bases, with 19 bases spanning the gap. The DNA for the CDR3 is TGTGCCACCAGTGACGTGAGCGGGCGGGCAGTGGATACGCAGTATTTT. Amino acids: CATSDVSGRAVDTQYF.

The CDR3 sequence: CSVGGVLRSDTQYF. The CDR3 region has the DNA TGCAGCGTTGGTGGGGTTCTGAGGTCAGATACGCAGTATTTT. V gene TRBV29-1 combines with J gene TRBJ2-3; no clear D. V lost 4 bases, J lost 4 bases, and 15 bases lay in between. The V gene's germline CDR1 is SQVTM and CDR2 ANQGSEA. The CDR3 is 14 amino acids.

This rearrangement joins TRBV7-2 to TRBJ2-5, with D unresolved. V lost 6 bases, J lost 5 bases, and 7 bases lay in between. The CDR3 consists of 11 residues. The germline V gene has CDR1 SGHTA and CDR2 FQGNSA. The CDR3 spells CASSYSETQYF. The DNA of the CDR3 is TGTGCCAGCAGTTATTCGGAGACCCAGTACTTC.

CDR3 residues: CSVEGAGGNGYTF. The CDR3 DNA follows: TGCAGCGTTGAAGGGGCAGGTGGGAATGGCTACACCTTC. V usage is TRBV29-1 and J usage is TRBJ1-2; D gene ambiguous. Germline lookup yields CDR1 SQVTM and CDR2 ANQGSEA. This CDR3 is built from 13 residues. Trimming took 1 base from V and 6 from J, leaving 12 bases between them.

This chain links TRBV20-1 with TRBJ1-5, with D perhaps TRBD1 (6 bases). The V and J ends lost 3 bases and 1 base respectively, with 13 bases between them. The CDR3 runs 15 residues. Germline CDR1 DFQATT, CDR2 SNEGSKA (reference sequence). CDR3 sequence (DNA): TGCAGTGCTAGTTCAGGGGCTCTAAGCAATCAGCCCCAGCATTTT. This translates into CSASSGALSNQPQHF.

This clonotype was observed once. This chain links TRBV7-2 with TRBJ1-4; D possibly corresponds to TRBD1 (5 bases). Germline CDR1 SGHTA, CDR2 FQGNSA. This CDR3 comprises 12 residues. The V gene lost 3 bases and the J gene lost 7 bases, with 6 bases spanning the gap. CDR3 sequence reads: CASSFQGEKLFF. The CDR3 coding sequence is TGTGCCAGCAGCTTTCAGGGTGAAAAACTGTTTTTT.

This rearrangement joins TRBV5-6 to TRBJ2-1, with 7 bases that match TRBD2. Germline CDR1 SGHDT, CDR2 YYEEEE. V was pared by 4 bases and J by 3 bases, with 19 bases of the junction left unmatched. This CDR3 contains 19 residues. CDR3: CASSIGSAGDPTGYNEQFF. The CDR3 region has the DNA TGTGCCAGCAGCATCGGGAGTGCGGGAGACCCCACCGGCTACAATGAGCAGTTCTTC.

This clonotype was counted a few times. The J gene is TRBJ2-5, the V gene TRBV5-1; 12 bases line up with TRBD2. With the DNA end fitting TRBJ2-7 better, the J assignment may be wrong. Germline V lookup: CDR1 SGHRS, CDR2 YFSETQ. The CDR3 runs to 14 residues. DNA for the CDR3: TGCGCCAGCAGCTTGACACTAGCGGGAGGCGAGCAGTACTTC. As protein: CASSLTLAGGEQYF.

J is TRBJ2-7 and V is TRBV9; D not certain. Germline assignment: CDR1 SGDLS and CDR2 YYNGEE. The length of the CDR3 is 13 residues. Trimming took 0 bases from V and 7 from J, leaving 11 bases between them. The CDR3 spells CASSVGMDLEQYF. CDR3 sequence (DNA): TGTGCCAGCAGCGTAGGGATGGACCTAGAGCAGTACTTC.

This chain's CDR3 is CASSQDTGSGVTDTQYF. DNA for the CDR3: TGCGCCAGCAGCCAAGACACAGGGTCGGGTGTCACAGATACGCAGTATTTT. J is TRBJ2-3 and V is TRBV4-1, with TRBD1 as a possible D gene (6 bases). There are 17 residues in the CDR3. Between the trimmed V and J ends, which lost 0 bases and 2 bases, there was a span of 15 bases. Germline V gene data show CDR1 as MGHRA and CDR2 as YSYEKL.

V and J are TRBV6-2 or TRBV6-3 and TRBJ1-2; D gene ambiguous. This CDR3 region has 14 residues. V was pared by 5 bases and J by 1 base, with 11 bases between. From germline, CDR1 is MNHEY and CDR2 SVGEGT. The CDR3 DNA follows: TGTGCCAGCAGTGAAGTTCCGGGTAACTATGGCTACACCTTC. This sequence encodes CASSEVPGNYGYTF.

The CDR3, as DNA: TGTGCCAGCAGCTCGCTCGGGGGGGACACAGATACGCAGTATTTT. This translates into CASSSLGGDTDTQYF. The chain employs TRBV7-9 and TRBJ2-3, with 8 bases that match TRBD2. Germline V gene sequence: CDR1 SEHNR, CDR2 FQNEAQ (reference sequence). CDR3 size: 15 residues. J gave up 2 bases and V 4 bases, and 5 bases lay outside the gene matches.

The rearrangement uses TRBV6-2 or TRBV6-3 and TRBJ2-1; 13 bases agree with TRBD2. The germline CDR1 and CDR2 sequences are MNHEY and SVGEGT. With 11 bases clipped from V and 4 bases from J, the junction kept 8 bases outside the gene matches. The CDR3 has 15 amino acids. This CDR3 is CASLAGGPLYNEQFF. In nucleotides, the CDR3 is TGTGCCTCACTAGCGGGAGGGCCCTTATACAATGAGCAGTTCTTC.

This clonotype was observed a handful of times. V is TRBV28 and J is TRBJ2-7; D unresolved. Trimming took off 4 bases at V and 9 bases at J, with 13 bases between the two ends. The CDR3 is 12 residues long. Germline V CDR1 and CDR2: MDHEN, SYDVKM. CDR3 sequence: CASSSDGPRQYF. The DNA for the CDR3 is TGTGCCAGCAGTTCAGACGGACCTAGGCAGTACTTC. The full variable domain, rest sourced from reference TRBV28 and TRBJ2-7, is DVKVTQSSRYLVKRTGEKVFLECVQDMDHENMFWYRQDPGLGLRLIYFSYDVKMKEKGDIPEGYSVSREKKERFSLILESASTNQTSMYLCASSSDGPRQYFGPGTRLTVT.

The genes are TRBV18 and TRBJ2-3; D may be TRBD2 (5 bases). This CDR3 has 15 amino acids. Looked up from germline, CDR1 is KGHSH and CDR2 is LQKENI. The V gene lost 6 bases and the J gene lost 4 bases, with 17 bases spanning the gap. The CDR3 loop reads CASSPPGRGPDTQYF. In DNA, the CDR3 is TGTGCCAGCTCTCCGCCGGGAAGAGGTCCAGATACGCAGTATTTT.

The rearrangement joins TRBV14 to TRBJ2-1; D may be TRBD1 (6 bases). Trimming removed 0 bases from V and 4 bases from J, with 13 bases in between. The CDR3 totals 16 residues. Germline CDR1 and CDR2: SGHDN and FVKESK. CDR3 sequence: CASSQEVDSTYNEQFF. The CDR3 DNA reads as TGTGCCAGCAGCCAAGAGGTGGACAGCACGTACAATGAGCAGTTCTTC.

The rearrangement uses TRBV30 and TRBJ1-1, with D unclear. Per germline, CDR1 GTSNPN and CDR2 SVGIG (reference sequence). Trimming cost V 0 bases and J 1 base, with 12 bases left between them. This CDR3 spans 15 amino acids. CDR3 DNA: TGTGCCTGGAGTGTGGTTGGCAGTGGGAACACTGAAGCTTTCTTT. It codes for CAWSVVGSGNTEAFF.

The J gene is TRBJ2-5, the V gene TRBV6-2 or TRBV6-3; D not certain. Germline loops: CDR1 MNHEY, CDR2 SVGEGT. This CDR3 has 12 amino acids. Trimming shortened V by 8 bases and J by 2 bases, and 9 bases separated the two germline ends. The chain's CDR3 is CASAPRQETQYF. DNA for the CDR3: TGTGCCAGCGCCCCCCGACAAGAGACCCAGTACTTC.

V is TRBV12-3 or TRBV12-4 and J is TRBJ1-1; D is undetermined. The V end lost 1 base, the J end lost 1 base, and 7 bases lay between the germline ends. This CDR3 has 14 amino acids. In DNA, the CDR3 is TGTGCCAGCAGTTTAGGACACCAGAACACTGAAGCTTTCTTT. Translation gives CASSLGHQNTEAFF.

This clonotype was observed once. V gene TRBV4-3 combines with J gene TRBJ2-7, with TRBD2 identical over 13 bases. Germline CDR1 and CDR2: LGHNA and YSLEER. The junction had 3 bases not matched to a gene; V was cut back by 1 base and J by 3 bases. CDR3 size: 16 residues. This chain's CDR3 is CASSQGGLAGDYEQYF. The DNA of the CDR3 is TGCGCCAGCAGCCAAGGAGGACTAGCGGGGGACTACGAGCAGTACTTC.

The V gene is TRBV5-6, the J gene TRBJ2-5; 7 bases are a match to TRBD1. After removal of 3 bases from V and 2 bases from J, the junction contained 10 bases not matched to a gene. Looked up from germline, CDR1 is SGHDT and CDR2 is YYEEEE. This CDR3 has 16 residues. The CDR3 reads CASSSLTGQPQETQYF. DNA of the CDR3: TGTGCCAGCAGCTCCCTTACGGGACAGCCGCAAGAGACCCAGTACTTC. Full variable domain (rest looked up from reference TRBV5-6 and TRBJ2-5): DAGVTQSPTHLIKTRGQQVTLRCSPKSGHDTVSWYQQALGQGPQFIFQYYEEEERQRGNFPDRFSGHQFPNYSSELNVNALLLGDSALYLCASSSLTGQPQETQYFGPGTRLLVL.

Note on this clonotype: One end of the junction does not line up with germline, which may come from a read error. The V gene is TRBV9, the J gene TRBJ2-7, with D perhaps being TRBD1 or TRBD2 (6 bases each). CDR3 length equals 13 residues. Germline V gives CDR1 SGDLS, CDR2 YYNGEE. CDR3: CANSVPGAKEQYF. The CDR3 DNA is TGTGCCAACAGCGTCCCGGGGGCTAAGGAGCAGTACTTC.